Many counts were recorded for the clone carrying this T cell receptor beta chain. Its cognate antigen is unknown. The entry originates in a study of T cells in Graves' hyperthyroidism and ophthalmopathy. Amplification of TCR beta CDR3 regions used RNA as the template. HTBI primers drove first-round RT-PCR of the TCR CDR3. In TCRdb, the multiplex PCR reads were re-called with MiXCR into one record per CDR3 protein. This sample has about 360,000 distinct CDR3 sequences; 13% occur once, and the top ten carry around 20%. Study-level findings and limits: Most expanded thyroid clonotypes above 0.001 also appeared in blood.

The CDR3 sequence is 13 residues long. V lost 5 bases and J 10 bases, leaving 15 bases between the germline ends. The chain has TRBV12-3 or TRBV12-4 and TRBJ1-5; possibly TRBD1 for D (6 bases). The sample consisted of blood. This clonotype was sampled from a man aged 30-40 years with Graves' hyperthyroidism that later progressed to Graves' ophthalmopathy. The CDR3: CASSKGGIVPQHF. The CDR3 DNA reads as TGTGCCAGCAGTAAGGGGGGCATTGTCCCCCAGCATTTT.